The clone carrying this T cell receptor beta chain was counted at least ten times. The record originates from a study of Graves' ophthalmopathy and Graves' hyperthyroidism. Study details: Specimen type is peripheral blood, obtained at initial diagnosis before any treatment.

Researchers took RNA transcripts and amplified TCR beta CDR3 regions from them. A first-round RT-PCR used HTBI primers, followed by a second-round multiplex PCR. TCRdb passed the multiplex PCR reads through MiXCR, listing each CDR3 protein once. Here the sample spans about 640,000 distinct CDR3 sequences, just over 40% being singletons. The CDR3 has 14 residues. V shed 3 bases and J 3 bases; nucleotides not matched to a gene: 3. Germline-derived CDR1 and CDR2 are SGHRS and YFSETQ. Pregnancy or lactation, uncontrolled infections and other autoimmune diseases were grounds for excluding patients. Sequencing was done on a sample of peripheral blood. The clonotype originates from an adult man with Graves' ophthalmopathy. The rearrangement joins TRBV5-1 to TRBJ2-5, with 9 bases matching TRBD2. The DNA of the CDR3 is TGCGCCAGCAGCTCAGCGGGGGGAGAAGAGACCCAGTACTTC. As protein: CASSSAGGEETQYF.